This T cell receptor beta chain was sequenced for a study of T cell responses to AZD1222 COVID-19 vaccine (dated by TCRdb to the early 2020s). About the investigation overall: Because spike-specific TCR depth and breadth did not differ between the two schedules, AZD1222 recipients who got a second dose at roughly 4 weeks were pooled with those who got a second dose at roughly 12 weeks. Trial participants were enrolled into age subgroups of 18-55, 56-69 and 70-plus years, which contained approximately 150, 28 and 58 TCR-sequenced participants, respectively. TCR sequencing covered about 230 trial participants: about 210 given two doses of AZD1222 and 26 given two doses of MenACWY control vaccine.

The CDR3 regions of human TCRbeta chains were analyzed by immunosequencing. Under the source paper's analysis protocol: TCRs in the repertoires were compared against a reference library of SARS-CoV-2-specific TCRs that had been generated with the MIRA antigen-specificity platform. Breadth meant the fraction of unique TCRs that were SARS-CoV-2-associated, whereas depth meant the fraction of total T cells that were SARS-CoV-2-associated. Each spike-specific TCR was assigned to its reactive spike region and to a CD4 or CD8 class using the MIRA data. Log10-transformed breadth and depth values were compared by one-way ANOVA with Sidak's multiple comparisons tests. TCRdb took this table from immuneACCESS and kept in-frame rearrangements with V and J called. Such tables lack part of the clones; where checked against another copy, unresolved V genes explain under half of the gap, and the rest is unexplained. V and J calls and clone size are copied from that table; D and trimming were computed from the DNA. A total of about 59,000 clones appear in this sample, 65% to 85% of them only once. 7.3% of the sample comes from the top ten.

In light of the paper, this sample's time point label describes: baseline before first vaccination. The vaccinee samples were drawn from two UK trials, COV001 and COV002, one of which was a single-blind randomized controlled phase 2/3 trial testing AZD1222 (ChAdOx1 nCoV-19) in healthy adults. For TCRbeta chain sequencing, PBMC samples from trial participants were taken at day 0 and at day 28 after the second dose. A remark on this clone: Its antigen specificity is not known. No qualities accompany the bases; no much larger clone lies one base away.

Beyond this particular receptor, the publication reports: Participants were mostly white British and included more females than males, and it was suggested by the authors that clonal diversity may have been underestimated. Conclusions about previously exposed vaccinees were limited because only a handful of AZD1222 recipients were SARS-CoV-2 seropositive at baseline. The whole spike protein was spanned by vaccine-associated CD4 TCRs, and dominant responses were seen in regions 160-218 and 743-854. After two AZD1222 doses, both the breadth and the depth of spike-specific TCRs were significantly higher than at day 0 and than in MenACWY recipients. In the small 56-69-year group, the increase in depth fell short of significance, most likely because of low power. Reportedly, close to half of the unique spike-specific TCRs recognized epitopes lying outside the regions that are mutated in the B.1.351 and B.1.1.7 variants. Because no day 14 peak-response samples were available, the repertoires could be characterized only after the peak T cell response.

The CDR3 covers 20 residues, taking in both the cysteine and the phenylalanine. Only the CDR3 part of the read is kept: 60 bases, read in frame from the first base. Reading the germline V gene gives CDR1 MNHNS and CDR2 SASEGT. V is pared back by 1 base and J by 1 base, with 25 bases lying between the germline termini. The rearrangement combines TRBV6-1 with TRBJ2-5; no D gene is confidently identified. The clonotype comes from an adult in good health. Here the sequenced sample was peripheral blood, taken on day 0 of AZD1222 vaccination. The nucleotide sequence reads as follows: TGTGCCAGCAGTGAAGACCCACTTTTTACCCCGGGTAGGAGCCAAGAGACCCAGTACTTC. Its protein reads: CASSEDPLFTPGRSQETQYF.